One sample yielded the 20 T cell receptor beta chains listed below, sequenced in a study of blood T cell repertoires in COVID-19. Libraries were prepared by immunoSEQ multiplex PCR; TCRdb keeps only in-frame clonotypes and omits some of them. This table has about 200,000 clones, almost 90% appearing once. The sequenced material came from peripheral blood. The receptors shown here come from a man in his forties or fifties with acute or convalescent COVID-19.

The chain recombines TRBV5-6 with TRBJ1-3, with D tentatively TRBD1 (6 bases). Trimming took 2 bases from V and 3 from J, leaving 12 bases between them. CDR3 size: 15 residues. In germline, CDR1 is SGHDT, CDR2 YYEEEE. This CDR3 reads CASSFGGTGGNTIYF. In nucleotides, the CDR3 is TGTGCCAGCAGCTTTGGGGGCACTGGTGGAAACACCATATATTTT.

The count of this clone is one. CDR3 sequence: CAWIKTGGQGEAFF. In DNA, the CDR3 is TGTGCCTGGATTAAGACAGGGGGCCAAGGTGAAGCTTTCTTT. J is TRBJ1-1 and V is TRBV30; 10 nucleotides match TRBD1. This CDR3 comprises 14 residues. Germline loops: CDR1 GTSNPN, CDR2 SVGIG (reference sequence). The V and J ends lost 4 bases and 7 bases, in that order; junction bases with no gene match: 9.

The rearrangement joins TRBV30 to TRBJ2-7; no clear D. Per germline, CDR1 GTSNPN and CDR2 SVGIG (reference sequence). The CDR3 has 12 amino acids. Trimming pared 5 bases from V and 4 bases from J, leaving 12 bases between. The CDR3: CAWGRMEYEQYF. In DNA, the CDR3 is TGTGCCTGGGGGCGGATGGAGTACGAGCAGTACTTC. Variable domain in full (rest from reference TRBV30 and TRBJ2-7): SQTIHQWPATLVQPVGSPLSLECTVEGTSNPNLYWYRQAAGRGLQLLFYSVGIGQISSEVPQNLSASRPQDRQFILSSKKLLLSDSGFYLCAWGRMEYEQYFGPGTRLTVT.

A word on this clone: Compared with germline, one end of the junction differs, possibly owing to a read error. The J gene is TRBJ1-2, the V gene TRBV19; D gene unclear. CDR1 LNHDA and CDR2 SQIVND come from the germline V gene (reference sequence). CDR3 size: 11 residues. Written as DNA, the CDR3 is TGTGCCGCCAGTAGCGGGCGGGCAGAGAACTTC. It yields the protein CAASSGRAENF.

This clone appeared a single time. The J gene is TRBJ1-2, the V gene TRBV6-5; unclear D gene. Germline V gene lookup returns CDR1 MNHEY and CDR2 SVGAGI. The CDR3 sequence is 12 residues long. Trimming pared 5 bases from V and 8 bases from J, leaving 12 bases between. The CDR3 region has the DNA TGTGCCAGCAGTATTGGGCTCCGAGGCTACACCTTC. Translated, it gives CASSIGLRGYTF.

The chain recombines TRBV28 with TRBJ2-2; TRBD1 is a possible D gene (6 bases). Trimming shortened V by 6 bases and J by 4 bases, and 15 bases separated the two germline ends. From germline, CDR1 is MDHEN and CDR2 SYDVKM. The length of the CDR3 is 15 residues. The CDR3 DNA sequence: TGTGCCAGCAGCCGCGAAACAGGGTTCACCGGGGAGCTGTTTTTT. Translated, it gives CASSRETGFTGELFF.

The rearrangement joins TRBV19 to TRBJ1-5, with D possibly being TRBD1 (5 bases). The CDR3 spans 14 residues. Germline loops: CDR1 LNHDA, CDR2 SQIVND (reference sequence). V shed 5 bases and J shed 2 bases, with 10 bases lying between them. The CDR3 nucleotides are TGTGCCAGTAGTGCGGGAGGGGGCAATCAGCCCCAGCATTTT. It is translated as CASSAGGGNQPQHF.

The chain links TRBV7-9 to TRBJ2-7; 9 bases are shared with TRBD1. The ends lost 5 bases at V and 4 bases at J; junction bases unmatched: 6. The CDR3 contains 14 residues. In germline, CDR1 is SEHNR, CDR2 FQNEAQ (reference sequence). As DNA, the CDR3 is TGTGCCAGCAGCGAAAAGGACAGGGGTTACGAGCAGTACTTC. Translated: CASSEKDRGYEQYF.

This clone came up once. The CDR3 loop reads CASSFDRGSTEAFF. The CDR3, as DNA: TGTGCCAGCAGCTTCGACAGGGGGTCAACCGAGGCTTTCTTT. This chain joins TRBV7-3 and TRBJ1-1; TRBD1 agrees at 9 bases. Germline CDR1 is SGHTA and CDR2 is FQGTGA. V lost 3 bases to trimming and J lost 11 bases; unmatched junction nucleotides: 10. The CDR3 has 14 residues. Filled out from reference TRBV7-3 and TRBJ1-1, the complete variable domain reads GAGVSQTPSNKVTEKGKYVELRCDPISGHTALYWYRQSLGQGPEFLIYFQGTGAADDSGLPNDRFFAVRPEGSVSTLKIQRTERGDSAVYLCASSFDRGSTEAFFGQGTRLTVV.

The chain uses TRBV7-9 and TRBJ1-4; the D is unclear. The CDR3 covers 12 residues. The V end was cut by 4 bases, the J end by 7 bases, with 7 bases between. Germline lookup yields CDR1 SEHNR and CDR2 FQNEAQ (reference sequence). The CDR3 region has the DNA TGTGCCAGCAGCTCCCGCGGTGAAAAACTGTTTTTT. This sequence encodes CASSSRGEKLFF.

The genes are TRBV5-1 and TRBJ1-1; 11 nucleotides match TRBD1. The ends lost 2 bases at V and 4 bases at J; junction bases unmatched: 10. CDR3 length equals 17 residues. CDR1 is SGHRS and CDR2 is YFSETQ in the germline V gene. The CDR3 bases are TGCGCCAGCAGCTTTACCGGGACAGGGGGTCTCGGCACTGAAGCTTTCTTT. It specifies CASSFTGTGGLGTEAFF. The full variable domain, with the rest looked up from reference TRBV5-1 and TRBJ1-1, is KAGVTQTPRYLIKTRGQQVTLSCSPISGHRSVSWYQQTPGQGLQFLFEYFSETQRNKGNFPGRFSGRQFSNSRSEMNVSTLELGDSALYLCASSFTGTGGLGTEAFFGQGTRLTVV.

This chain joins TRBV5-5 and TRBJ1-4; D is undetermined. Germline V gene lookup returns CDR1 SGHKS and CDR2 YYEKEE (reference sequence). This CDR3 region has 15 residues. V was cut by 4 bases and J by 4 bases, with 14 bases left in between. CDR3 loop: CASSPGRASNEKLFF. In DNA form, the CDR3 reads TGTGCCAGCAGCCCCGGGAGGGCAAGTAATGAAAAACTGTTTTTT. Combining the CDR3 with reference TRBV5-5 and TRBJ1-4 gives the whole variable domain DAGVTQSPTHLIKTRGQQVTLRCSPISGHKSVSWYQQVLGQGPQFIFQYYEKEERGRGNFPDRFSARQFPNYSSELNVNALLLGDSALYLCASSPGRASNEKLFFGSGTQLSVL.

This clone was observed a single time. This chain connects TRBV19 to TRBJ1-2, with D perhaps TRBD1 (6 bases). CDR3 size: 13 residues. V lost 3 bases to trimming and J lost 7 bases, with 12 bases between them. Germline CDR1 reads LNHDA; CDR2 reads SQIVND (reference sequence). In DNA, the CDR3 is TGTGCCAGTAGTATCCGACAGGTTGTTGGCTACACCTTC. Translating gives CASSIRQVVGYTF.

The chain uses TRBV27 and TRBJ2-2; D not resolved. Trimming removed 5 bases at V and 6 bases at J, with 19 bases between. The CDR3 has 16 residues. The germline gives CDR1 MNHEY, CDR2 SMNVEV (reference sequence). In DNA form, the CDR3 reads TGTGCCAGCAGTCCTCCCCCCCGAGCAGGCTCCGGGGAGCTGTTTTTT. Translated, it gives CASSPPPRAGSGELFF.

This chain connects TRBV9 to TRBJ2-2; 9 bases agree with TRBD1. Germline lookup yields CDR1 SGDLS and CDR2 YYNGEE. The CDR3 spans 14 residues. After removal of 4 bases from V and 4 bases from J, the junction contained 2 bases not matched to a gene. The CDR3 reads CASSHRGPTGELFF. The CDR3 DNA reads TGTGCCAGCAGCCACAGGGGGCCCACCGGGGAGCTGTTTTTT.

This clone appeared a few times. The rearrangement joins TRBV5-6 to TRBJ2-3; 14 bases match TRBD2. CDR1 SGHDT and CDR2 YYEEEE come from the germline V gene. V gave up 4 bases and J gave up 6 bases; unmatched junction bases: 4. This CDR3 has 15 amino acids. The DNA for the CDR3 is TGTGCCAGCAGCCTCCGGACTAGCGGGAGGGATACGCAGTATTTT. Translation: CASSLRTSGRDTQYF.

This clone was seen just once. The chain joins TRBV28 to TRBJ1-5; the D is unclear. The germline V gene encodes CDR1 MDHEN and CDR2 SYDVKM. The germline V and J ends were trimmed by 4 bases and 3 bases, with 10 bases remaining between them. This CDR3 region has 14 residues. CDR3 bases: TGTGCCAGCAGTTCAGCGTCAGACAATCAGCCCCAGCATTTT. Amino acid sequence: CASSSASDNQPQHF.

The J gene is TRBJ2-7, the V gene TRBV6-1, with 8 bases lining up with TRBD2. Trimming took 0 bases from V and 6 from J; bases not matched to a gene: 4. Per germline, CDR1 MNHNS and CDR2 SASEGT. The CDR3 totals 14 residues. The CDR3 sequence is CASSEAAGGGEQYF. The CDR3 DNA follows: TGTGCCAGCAGTGAAGCGGCGGGGGGAGGCGAGCAGTACTTC.

The V gene is TRBV3-1 (or the pseudogene TRBV3-2), the J gene TRBJ1-1, with 7 bases identical to TRBD1. The CDR3 is made up of 14 amino acids. Germline CDR1 reads LGHDT; CDR2 reads YNNKEL (reference sequence). V was pared by 7 bases and J by 1 base, with 6 bases of the junction left unmatched. DNA for the CDR3: TGTGCCAGCACTCGACAGGGAACGAACACTGAAGCTTTCTTT. Encoded protein: CASTRQGTNTEAFF.

DNA of the CDR3: TGTGCCAGCAGCTTAGGATCGGGTCCGAACACTGAAGCTTTCTTT. Protein product: CASSLGSGPNTEAFF. This sequence joins TRBV11-3 and TRBJ1-1; D gene uncertain. The CDR3 contains 15 residues. V was pared by 1 base and J by 1 base, with 10 bases between. From germline, CDR1 is SGHNT and CDR2 YENEEA.